The 15 T cell receptor beta chains presented below share a single source sample, sequenced in a study of regulatory T cells in long-lasting Graves disease. The time point: newly diagnosed GD, antithyroid drugs for less than 3 months. PBMCs provided the RNA from which the TCR library was made. Building the TCR beta libraries relied on iRepertoire HTBI primers, and CDR3 regions underwent Arm-PCR. MiXCR, applied by TCRdb to the multiplex PCR reads, yields one record per CDR3 protein. The sample consists of roughly 560,000 distinct CDR3 sequences, approximately 12% of them appearing once. These data also formed part of another study, on T cells in Graves' hyperthyroidism and ophthalmopathy.

The material sequenced was peripheral blood mononuclear cells (PBMCs), taken at new diagnosis, from a patient treated with antithyroid drugs. The receptor set was obtained from a woman in her 30s with Graves disease.

The chain is built from TRBV7-9 and TRBJ2-5, with TRBD2 matching 8 bases. CDR1 is SEHNR and CDR2 is FQNEAQ in the germline V gene (reference sequence). Trimming removed 2 bases from V and 1 base from J; junction bases left unmatched: 12. CDR3 length: 18 amino acids. CDR3 region: CASSLRLLTSEFQETQYF. DNA of the CDR3: TGTGCCAGCAGCTTACGACTTTTGACTAGCGAGTTCCAAGAGACCCAGTACTTC.

This clonotype was seen many times. The rearrangement links TRBV7-9 to TRBJ2-1; 11 positions match TRBD2. The CDR3 length is 18 residues. CDR1 is SEHNR, CDR2 FQNEAQ, per germline (reference sequence). The V segment lost 0 bases and the J segment 3 bases; nucleotides outside the gene matches: 7. The CDR3 is CASSLAGLAARLYNEQFF. Here the CDR3 DNA reads TGTGCCAGCAGCTTAGCGGGACTAGCGGCTCGCCTCTACAATGAGCAGTTCTTC.

This clonotype was counted many times. This chain links TRBV6-9 with TRBJ2-2; tentative D call: TRBD1 (5 bases). V lost 2 bases to trimming and J lost 5 bases, with 15 bases between them. The CDR3 is 16 residues long. CDR1 and CDR2 from the germline V gene are MNHGY and SVAAGI. CDR3 DNA: TGTGCCAGCAGTTATACCTCGACAGTCCAAACCGGGGAGCTGTTTTTT. Translated: CASSYTSTVQTGELFF.

A few counts support this clonotype. This sequence joins TRBV30 and TRBJ2-2; tentative D call: TRBD2 (5 bases). The ends were cut back, 1 base at V and 6 bases at J, with 9 bases in the middle. CDR3 length equals 13 residues. CDR1 GTSNPN and CDR2 SVGIG come from the germline V gene (reference sequence). CDR3 bases: TGTGCCTGGAGTGGACCGCGGGCCGGGGAGCTGTTTTTT. Translating gives CAWSGPRAGELFF.

This clonotype was counted ten times or more. This sequence joins TRBV11-2 and TRBJ2-7; 10 nucleotides align to TRBD1. Germline-derived CDR1 and CDR2 are SGHAT and FQNNGV. CDR3 size: 16 residues. V lost 1 base and J lost 6; bases outside the gene matches: 9. CDR3 bases: TGTGCCAGCAGCTTAGGCGTCGGGGACAGGGGTGGCGAGCAGTACTTC. This gives the protein CASSLGVGDRGGEQYF.

The rearrangement joins TRBV12-3 or TRBV12-4 to TRBJ1-4; unclear D gene. The CDR3 runs to 13 residues. Trimming stripped 3 bases from V and 8 bases from J, with 10 bases between. The chain's CDR3 is CASSFGVFEKLFF. The CDR3 DNA sequence: TGTGCCAGCAGTTTCGGTGTCTTCGAAAAACTGTTTTTT.

This sequence joins TRBV29-1 and TRBJ2-3; D is unclear. Judging by the DNA end, TRBJ1-5 fits better; the J call may be wrong. The germline CDR1 and CDR2 sequences are SQVTM and ANQGSEA. The CDR3 totals 11 residues. As DNA, the CDR3 is TGCAGCGTTGAAGTTTCATATACGCAGCATTTT. Amino acid sequence: CSVEVSYTQHF.

This chain links TRBV5-1 with TRBJ2-7; 11 bases align to TRBD2. The germline V gene has CDR1 SGHRS and CDR2 YFSETQ. V lost 4 bases, J lost 2 bases, and 5 bases stayed unmatched. The CDR3 consists of 15 residues. Written as DNA, the CDR3 is TGCGCCAGCAGCCGTACGACTAGCGGGGCCTACGAGCAGTACTTC. It codes for CASSRTTSGAYEQYF.

This clonotype was counted only a few times. V is TRBV13 and J is TRBJ2-6; a weak D match, TRBD1 (5 bases). The germline V gene has CDR1 PRHDT and CDR2 FYEKMQ (reference sequence). This CDR3 region has 19 residues. V lost 6 bases to trimming and J lost 2 bases, with 23 bases between them. CDR3 protein: CASSSYRRVWGAGANVLTF. The CDR3 DNA sequence: TGTGCCAGCAGTTCATACCGGCGTGTCTGGGGCGCTGGGGCCAACGTCCTGACTTTC.

This clonotype has a count of ten or more. V usage is TRBV7-3 and J usage is TRBJ2-1, with a weak D call TRBD1 (6 bases). Germline V gives CDR1 SGHTA, CDR2 FQGTGA. Trimming took off 2 bases at V and 7 bases at J, with 9 bases between the two ends. The length of the CDR3 is 13 residues. For the CDR3, the DNA is TGTGCCAGCAGCTTAGGGACACTTAATGAGCAGTTCTTC. Encoded protein: CASSLGTLNEQFF.

As concerns this clonotype: A single base separates this from a much larger clone, so it may be a read error. The rearrangement joins TRBV15 to TRBJ2-7, with D hard to call. CDR1 is LNHNV, CDR2 YYDKDF, per germline (reference sequence). The length of the CDR3 is 14 residues. Trimming shortened V by 4 bases and J by 7 bases, and 17 bases separated the two germline ends. CDR3: CATSNTGPYNEQYF. The CDR3 nucleotides are TGTGCCACCAGCAACACGGGCCCCTACAATGAGCAGTACTTC.

This clonotype occurred many times. V and J are TRBV5-1 and TRBJ1-2, with 8 bases matching TRBD1. The trim removed 5 bases at V and 0 bases at J, leaving 6 bases unmatched. The germline CDR1 and CDR2 sequences are SGHRS and YFSETQ. The CDR3 runs to 15 residues. The CDR3 bases are TGCGCCAGCAGACCCACAGGGGGAGCTAACTATGGCTACACCTTC. It encodes CASRPTGGANYGYTF.

This clonotype has a count of ten or more. This chain connects TRBV27 to TRBJ2-4; D might be TRBD2 (6 bases). V was clipped by 4 bases and J by 9 bases, with 25 bases between them. Germline CDR1 reads MNHEY; CDR2 reads SMNVEV (reference sequence). This CDR3 is built from 17 residues. The CDR3 DNA follows: TGTGCCAGCAGTTCACGACCCGAAGGGGTGAAGGGAGGCATTCAGTACTTC. Translated, it gives CASSSRPEGVKGGIQYF.

This clonotype was counted ten times or more. The chain has TRBV27 and TRBJ2-1, with TRBD1 matching over 12 bases. The CDR3 totals 15 residues. Germline V gene lookup returns CDR1 MNHEY and CDR2 SMNVEV (reference sequence). The junction had 6 bases not matched to a gene; V was cut back by 3 bases and J by 9 bases. The CDR3 is CASSFRGQGAIEQFF. In DNA form, the CDR3 reads TGTGCCAGCAGTTTCAGGGGACAGGGGGCCATTGAGCAGTTCTTC.

There are a few counts of this clonotype. The chain is built from TRBV6-2 or TRBV6-3 and TRBJ2-7; 7 positions agree with TRBD1. CDR1 is MNHEY, CDR2 SVGEGT, per germline. CDR3 size: 15 residues. The J segment lost 3 bases and the V segment lost 4 bases, leaving 9 bases of the junction unmatched. For the CDR3, the DNA is TGTGCCAGCAGTTCGACAGGGATGGGATTCTACGAGCAGTACTTC. Residues: CASSSTGMGFYEQYF.